Below are 10 T cell receptor beta chains sequenced from a single sample in a study of CD4 T cells in relation to SARS-CoV-2 and coronaviruses. Which antigens these TCRs recognize remains unknown. Unexposed donor CD4+ T cells date from 2011-2018, before the COVID-19 pandemic. The cells were cultured for under 13 days before CD4+ T cells were isolated. Generated by immunoSEQ multiplex PCR, the TCRdb table keeps only in-frame clones and is missing some. Here the sample spans 25,000 to 30,000 clones, roughly four fifths being singletons. The source material was CD4+ T cells from PBMCs, cultured in vitro. All receptors derive from a human donor in good health.

This rearrangement joins TRBV7-2 to TRBJ2-1; 7 positions agree with TRBD2. CDR1 and CDR2 (germline): SGHTA, FQGNSA. The ends lost 1 base at V and 4 bases at J; junction bases unmatched: 4. CDR3 length: 15 residues. CDR3: CASSLDSGYYNEQFF. CDR3 nucleotide sequence: TGTGCCAGCAGCTTAGATAGCGGGTATTACAATGAGCAGTTCTTC.

The chain has TRBV5-1 and TRBJ2-5; 7 positions agree with TRBD1. This CDR3 is built from 15 residues. Germline V gene lookup returns CDR1 SGHRS and CDR2 YFSETQ. Trimming took 1 base from V and 2 from J; bases not matched to a gene: 5. The DNA for the CDR3 is TGCGCCAGCAGCTTGTGGACAGGCGGACAAGAGACCCAGTACTTC. As protein: CASSLWTGGQETQYF.

This clone was seen only a few times. The chain links TRBV5-1 to TRBJ1-6; D gene ambiguous. Germline CDR1 is SGHRS and CDR2 is YFSETQ. The CDR3 length is 13 residues. V lost 4 bases to trimming and J lost 9 bases, with 11 bases between them. The CDR3 coding sequence is TGCGCCAGCAGCGGGGAAAGAAGTTCACCCCTCCACTTT. It specifies CASSGERSSPLHF.

This clone was observed a single time. V is TRBV12-5 and J is TRBJ2-1, with D perhaps matching TRBD1 (7 bases). Germline V lookup: CDR1 LGHNT, CDR2 FRNRAP. The V and J ends lost 4 bases and 6 bases respectively, with 16 bases between them. CDR3 length: 15 residues. The CDR3 bases are TGTGCTAGTGGTTGGTCCTCCCAGGGGGGCAATGAGCAGTTCTTC. Its translation: CASGWSSQGGNEQFF.

This clone appeared once. The chain links TRBV7-9 to TRBJ2-7; no firm D call. CDR3 length: 13 amino acids. Germline V gene data show CDR1 as SEHNR and CDR2 as FQNEAQ (reference sequence). V lost 1 base, J lost 4 bases, and 8 bases lay in between. CDR3 protein: CASSLGGRYEQYF. DNA for the CDR3: TGTGCCAGCAGCTTAGGAGGAAGATACGAGCAGTACTTC. The full variable domain, with the rest looked up from reference TRBV7-9 and TRBJ2-7, is DTGVSQNPRHKITKRGQNVTFRCDPISEHNRLYWYRQTLGQGPEFLTYFQNEAQLEKSRLLSDRFSAERPKGSFSTLEIQRTEQGDSAMYLCASSLGGRYEQYFGPGTRLTVT.

This clone was seen more than once but under ten times. The chain couples TRBV2 to TRBJ2-2, with 8 bases aligning to TRBD2. This CDR3 is built from 14 residues. V lost 7 bases, J lost 1 base, and 2 bases stayed unmatched. CDR1 is SNHLY and CDR2 is FYNNEI in the germline V gene. As DNA, the CDR3 is TGTGCCAGCAAACTAGCGGTGAACACCGGGGAGCTGTTTTTT. It specifies CASKLAVNTGELFF.

The chain employs TRBV14 and TRBJ2-1, with D perhaps being TRBD1 or TRBD2 (5 bases each). Between the trimmed V and J ends, which lost 1 base and 2 bases, there was a span of 9 bases. The length of the CDR3 is 15 residues. CDR1 and CDR2 from the germline V gene are SGHDN and FVKESK. CDR3 DNA: TGTGCCAGCAGCCAAGGGGGGTTGCCCTACAATGAGCAGTTCTTC. It yields the protein CASSQGGLPYNEQFF.

This chain uses TRBV19 with TRBJ2-2, with a weak D call TRBD2 (5 bases). Germline V gene sequence: CDR1 LNHDA, CDR2 SQIVND (reference sequence). The V end lost 5 bases, the J end lost 4 bases, and 11 bases lay between the germline ends. The length of the CDR3 is 14 residues. CDR3 amino acids: CASSGLLGTGELFF. CDR3 sequence (DNA): TGTGCCAGTAGTGGATTACTAGGCACCGGGGAGCTGTTTTTT.

V usage is TRBV30 and J usage is TRBJ2-5, with D uncertain. Per the germline V gene, CDR1 is GTSNPN and CDR2 is SVGIG (reference sequence). The V and J ends lost 3 bases and 2 bases respectively, with 16 bases between them. The CDR3 is 15 residues long. CDR3 bases: TGTGCCTGGAGACTAAAAAGCAGTGGGCAAGAGACCCAGTACTTC. It encodes CAWRLKSSGQETQYF.

This clone has only one observation. This CDR3 is CASSLDAGTGAREKLFF. The CDR3 DNA reads TGTGCCAGCAGCTTAGATGCGGGGACAGGGGCCCGGGAAAAACTGTTTTTT. V gene TRBV7-2 combines with J gene TRBJ1-4; the match to TRBD1 covers 10 bases. Germline CDR1 is SGHTA and CDR2 is FQGNSA. The junction had 10 bases not matched to a gene; V was cut back by 1 base and J by 8 bases. The CDR3 is 17 amino acids.